Presented here are 11 T cell receptor beta chains from one specimen sequenced in a study of CD8 T cells in ankylosing spondylitis. In TCRdb, the 5' RACE reads were re-called with MiXCR into one record per CDR3 protein. The sample has fewer than 250,000 distinct CDR3 sequences, 30% to 40% seen once; the top ten hold around 4%. The sequenced material came from blood, either unsorted or a sorted T cell fraction (not recorded which). The receptor set was obtained from a male donor with ankylosing spondylitis or in good health (not recorded which).

The gene calls are TRBV9 and TRBJ2-3; 10 bases align to TRBD2. V was pared by 0 bases and J by 6 bases, with 1 base of the junction left unmatched. Germline CDR1 SGDLS, CDR2 YYNGEE. CDR3 size: 14 residues. The CDR3 sequence is CASSVGTSGDTQYF. As DNA, the CDR3 is TGTGCCAGCAGCGTAGGGACTAGCGGCGATACGCAGTATTTT.

In this sample, this clonotype turned up a few times. V and J are TRBV20-1 and TRBJ2-5; TRBD1 agrees at 8 bases. The CDR3 sequence is 12 residues long. The ends lost 5 bases at V and 4 bases at J; junction bases unmatched: 3. Germline lookup yields CDR1 DFQATT and CDR2 SNEGSKA (reference sequence). CDR3 coding DNA: TGCAGTGCTGCGACAGGGGCAGAGACCCAGTACTTC. It specifies CSAATGAETQYF.

CDR3 amino acids: CASSHPDGGAGTDTQYF. As DNA, the CDR3 is TGCGCCAGCAGCCATCCTGACGGGGGGGCCGGCACAGATACGCAGTATTTT. J is TRBJ2-3 and V is TRBV4-1; 8 bases map to TRBD2. With V trimmed by 3 bases and J by 1 base, 9 bases remained unmatched. CDR1 is MGHRA, CDR2 YSYEKL, per germline. The CDR3 totals 17 residues.

The gene calls are TRBV10-3 and TRBJ2-5; either TRBD1 or TRBD2 may fit D (5 bases each). Trimming left V 0 bases short and J 5 bases short, with 10 bases between. The CDR3 extends over 14 amino acids. The germline V gene has CDR1 ENHRY and CDR2 SYGVKD. The CDR3 is CAISESVEGETQYF. The CDR3 DNA follows: TGTGCCATCAGTGAGTCGGTAGAGGGGGAGACCCAGTACTTC.

The rearrangement joins TRBV28 to TRBJ2-1, with 10 bases identical to TRBD2. After removal of 3 bases from V and 13 bases from J, the junction contained 15 bases not matched to a gene. This CDR3 is built from 16 residues. From germline, CDR1 is MDHEN and CDR2 SYDVKM. Here the CDR3 DNA reads TGTGCCAGCAGTTTGTCCAGTCTAGCGGGGGCATACCCCCAGTTCTTC. It is translated as CASSLSSLAGAYPQFF. Looking up the rest from reference TRBV28 and TRBJ2-1 gives the full variable domain: DVKVTQSSRYLVKRTGEKVFLECVQDMDHENMFWYRQDPGLGLRLIYFSYDVKMKEKGDIPEGYSVSREKKERFSLILESASTNQTSMYLCASSLSSLAGAYPQFFGPGTRLTVL.

The rearrangement joins TRBV12-3 or TRBV12-4 to TRBJ2-3; 7 positions match TRBD2. Trimming cost V 10 bases and J 2 bases; bases outside gene matches: 12. The CDR3 is 15 residues long. The CDR3 protein is CATRSKRGVTDTQYF. The CDR3 coding sequence is TGTGCCACCAGAAGCAAACGGGGGGTCACAGATACGCAGTATTTT.

The V call is TRBV5-1, the J call TRBJ1-3; D possibly corresponds to TRBD1 (6 bases). The germline gives CDR1 SGHRS, CDR2 YFSETQ. This CDR3 has 15 amino acids. The V end was cut by 2 bases, the J end by 2 bases, with 11 bases between. The CDR3 DNA reads as TGCGCCAGCAGCTTTCAGGGGACCGCTGGAAACACCATATATTTT. As protein: CASSFQGTAGNTIYF.

The CDR3 is CASSPTPGQGVWAKNIQYF. The CDR3 DNA reads TGCGCCAGCAGCCCCACCCCGGGACAGGGGGTCTGGGCCAAAAACATTCAGTACTTC. This rearrangement joins TRBV4-1 to TRBJ2-4, with 11 bases aligning to TRBD1. The V segment lost 4 bases and the J segment 1 base; nucleotides outside the gene matches: 12. Per the germline V gene, CDR1 is MGHRA and CDR2 is YSYEKL. The CDR3 is 19 residues long.

The rearrangement uses TRBV5-5 and TRBJ2-7, with TRBD1 matching over 8 bases. Looked up from germline, CDR1 is SGHKS and CDR2 is YYEKEE (reference sequence). The CDR3 loop spans 16 amino acids. V was clipped by 5 bases and J by 3 bases; unmatched bases: 13. The CDR3 DNA is TGTGCCAGCAGTTGGCCGCCCGGGACAGGCCTCTACGAGCAGTACTTC. Protein sequence: CASSWPPGTGLYEQYF.

This clonotype showed up just a few times. This chain uses TRBV6-5 with TRBJ1-5, with D hard to call. CDR3 size: 13 residues. With 2 bases removed from V and 10 bases from J, the gap between germline ends came to 12 bases. Germline CDR1 is MNHEY and CDR2 is SVGAGI. CDR3 bases: TGTGCCAGCAGTTACGGTCCTTCGACACCCCAGCATTTT. Amino acids: CASSYGPSTPQHF.

The rearrangement joins TRBV10-3 to TRBJ2-5; 13 nucleotides match TRBD2. The ends lost 6 bases at V and 2 bases at J; junction bases unmatched: 6. This CDR3 contains 16 residues. Per the germline V gene, CDR1 is ENHRY and CDR2 is SYGVKD. CDR3 sequence (DNA): TGTGCCATCAGGACCGGGACTAGCGGGAATCAAGAGACCCAGTACTTC. Its translation is CAIRTGTSGNQETQYF.